This T cell receptor (beta chain) was recorded in a study of blood T cells in healthy people across ages (dated by TCRdb to the mid-2010s). Study-wide context: In model experiments, roughly one uniquely barcoded TCR beta cDNA molecule per two T cells was captured by template switching. For two donors (one aged 18 to 30 and one aged 80 or older), the study analyzed two additional independent replicas of 1 million unique cDNA reads from the same blood draw. Age-related changes in TCR beta repertoire diversity were measured in the study by deep sequencing normalized with unique cDNA molecular identifiers. Donors were grouped into four age groups: young (average roughly 15 years), middle-aged (roughly 37), aged (roughly 67) and long-lived (just over 80). To avoid experimental bias, donors of different ages were spread randomly across the sequencing lanes.

The 39 donors, aged about 6 to 95 years, were systemically healthy Caucasian individuals from Russia. Each donor gave ten milliliters of peripheral blood, drawn into EDTA-treated Vacutainer tubes. Ficoll-Paque density-gradient centrifugation was used to isolate PBMCs, with at least 6.5 million per sample. Total RNA was extracted from PBMCs with Trizol reagent, with at least 6 micrograms obtained per sample. For every donor, flow cytometry on a PBMC aliquot measured the percentage of naive CD45RAhigh/CD27high T cells. Library prep was done by 5' RACE. Sequencer: Illumina HiSeq 2500. A second PCR of about 6 to 12 cycles was run with a J-beta primer mix and a sample-barcoded 5' primer. A unique molecular identifier was introduced onto each TCR beta cDNA molecule by a template-switch 5' adaptor carrying 12 random nucleotides. At least 2.5 million CDR3-containing paired-end reads were obtained from each sample. First-strand cDNA was synthesized from all RNA with the Mint cDNA synthesis kit, primed by a TRBC-specific oligonucleotide. All cDNA was treated with uracil-DNA glycosylase and then went through a first 18-cycle PCR with the universal primers M1SS and BC2_uni_R. The paper's processing steps were these. For normalization, 1 million high-quality reads were randomly selected from each sample, with every read carrying a distinct molecular identifier. Instead of being binned into consensus sequences, reads with shared molecular identifiers were discarded. MiTCR, set to a Q25 quality threshold and the strictest error-elimination algorithm, was used for CDR3 identification, clonotype clustering and error correction. A nonparametric unseen species model with Euler transformation was used to estimate lower-bound total TCR beta diversity. Using fastp at Q25 and MiXCR, TCRdb reprocessed the public reads and kept productive beta chains. Merged by CDR3 protein, the rows form single entries marked with the most common genes and DNA. The V and J calls were not made by the authors but by TCRdb's processing. This sample comprises some 640,000 distinct CDR3 sequences, 25% to 35% of them detected only once. The top ten clonotypes cover 15% to 19% of the sample.

The full study reports these points: Observed TCR beta diversity per million T cells fell roughly linearly with age, and a significant reduction was already apparent by age about 38. Since profiling was done on bulk unsorted PBMCs, naive and antigen-experienced compartments could not be conclusively compared. Observed TCR beta diversity correlated strongly with the percentage of naive T cells measured by flow cytometry. Donor CMV infection status was unknown, potentially confounding age-related changes in expanded clonotypes. Total diversity estimates from one million sequenced T cells were considered lower bounds and underestimates. Compared with the aged group, the long-lived group had more naive CD4+ T cells, fewer expanded clones and increased TCR diversity, a pattern suggesting age selection.

With respect to this clonotype: Its antigen target is currently unknown. At one end, the junction sequence differs from germline, possibly due to a read error.

The receptor was isolated from a woman of 80 years or more in good health. Sequences were obtained from blood.

The nucleotide sequence reads as follows: TGTGCCAGGGCCGGGACAGGGAACACCGGGGAGCGGTTTTTT. Translated, it reads CARAGTGNTGERFF. Here the chain combines TRBV2 and TRBJ2-2; 9 bases in between match TRBD1. From cysteine to phenylalanine, the CDR3 is 14 amino acids long. Kept here is only the CDR3 DNA, which spans 42 bases and is read in frame from base 1. CDR1 and CDR2 (SNHLY, FYNNEI) derive from the germline V gene.